This is a list of T cell receptor beta chains from one sample in a study of technical replicates of blood from a few donors. Assay: immunoSEQ multiplex PCR; the TCRdb copy retains only in-frame clones and omits some. The data contain around 83,000 clones, around 94% of them singletons. Sequenced material: T cells isolated from PBMCs. The source of these receptors is a human donor in good health. The CDR3 runs from the conserved cysteine through the conserved F or W. Each record gives: V gene, J gene, D gene, clone size, CDR3 DNA, CDR3 protein. A D gene is named only where the DNA matches it firmly. Some rows mark clone size as missing; the rest say once, few, many or name a class of expanded clone.

>TRBV9|TRBJ2-2|TRBD1|-
TGTGCCAGCTCAGCGCCGGGACAGGGGGACGCCGGGGAGCTGTTTTTT
CASSAPGQGDAGELFF
>TRBV5-6|TRBJ2-3|TRBD2|once
TGTGCCAGCAGCTCGTCTAGCGGCGGGACGCAGTATTTT
CASSSSSGGTQYF
>TRBV15|TRBJ1-6|TRBD1|-
TGTGCCACCAGCAGTGACAGGGATAGGTATAATTCACCCCTCCACTTT
CATSSDRDRYNSPLHF
>TRBV10-2|TRBJ2-5|TRBD1|-
TGCGCCAGCAGTGATAGGGACAGGGGTATAGAGACCCAGTACTTC
CASSDRDRGIETQYF
>TRBV10-3|TRBJ1-2|TRBD1|-
TGTGCCATCAGTGAGCATTCCCGAGGACAGGGAACATATGGCTACACCTTC
CAISEHSRGQGTYGYTF
>TRBV5-8|TRBJ1-2|TRBD1|-
TGTGCCAGCACCGAGGGGAGGGACAGGTTCCGAGAGGGCTACACCTTC
CASTEGRDRFREGYTF
>TRBV5-1|TRBJ2-5|TRBD1|-
TGCGCCAGCAGCTCTTATGGGAGGAATCGAGAGGATAACAGGGGGTACCAAGAGACCCAGTACTTC
CASSSYGRNREDNRGYQETQYF
>TRBV5-1|TRBJ2-1|TRBD2|-
TGCGCCAGCAGCTGGGGGACTAGCGGGGGATACAATGAGCAGTTCTTC
CASSWGTSGGYNEQFF
>TRBV6-5|TRBJ1-2|-|-
TGTGCCAGCAGTCGCGATTCCTATGGCTACACCTTC
CASSRDSYGYTF
>TRBV9|TRBJ2-4|-|-
TGTGCCAGCAGCGTATTCCCGGGAGCCAAAAACATTCAGTACTTC
CASSVFPGAKNIQYF
>TRBV27|TRBJ2-5|-|-
TGTGCCAGCAGTTTAGCTGAGCGCGGCGAGACCCAGTACTTC
CASSLAERGETQYF
>TRBV5-1|TRBJ2-1|TRBD2|once
TGCGCCAGCAGCTTGGGACTAGCGGGAATCAATGAGCAGTTCTTC
CASSLGLAGINEQFF
>TRBV7-3|TRBJ2-7|-|-
TGTGCCAGCAGCCCACAAGGGGTCTTCTACGAGCAGTACTTC
CASSPQGVFYEQYF
>TRBV5-5|TRBJ1-2|-|once
TGTGCCAGCAGCTTGGGGCAGGAGGCCCCCTATGGCTACACCTTC
CASSLGQEAPYGYTF
>TRBV6-1|TRBJ1-4|-|-
TGTGCCAGCAGTGAATACGAGGCAGTTGATGAAAAACTGTTTTTT
CASSEYEAVDEKLFF
>TRBV2|TRBJ1-2|-|-
TGTGCCAGCAATCGACTAGTTCCTAACTATGGCTACACCTTC
CASNRLVPNYGYTF
>TRBV10-3|TRBJ2-7|-|-
TGTGCCATCAGTGAGTCGATATTATCAGGGGCAGGGTTCCCCGAGCAGTACTTC
CAISESILSGAGFPEQYF
>TRBV27|TRBJ2-7|-|-
TGTGCCAGCAGTCCCTCGGGGAGATACGAGCAGTACTTC
CASSPSGRYEQYF
>TRBV6-6|TRBJ1-2|-|-
TGTGCCAGCAGTACAACCCAAACAGGCTTTAACTATGGCTACACCTTC
CASSTTQTGFNYGYTF
>TRBV5-1|TRBJ2-2|-|-
TGCGCCAGCAGCCCGGGTGCACCGAACACCGGGGAGCTGTTTTTT
CASSPGAPNTGELFF
>TRBV27|TRBJ2-1|TRBD2|once
TGTGCCAGCAGTTCCTCTCCCTGGAGGACTAGCGGGAGCTATGAGCAGTTCTTC
CASSSSPWRTSGSYEQFF
>TRBV6-1|TRBJ2-2|-|-
TGTGCCAGCAGTGGCACAGCGAACACCGGGGAGCTGTTTTTT
CASSGTANTGELFF
>TRBV2|TRBJ2-5|-|-
TGTGCCAGCAGCGATACTGTCCAAGAGACCCAGTACTTC
CASSDTVQETQYF
>TRBV6-5|TRBJ2-2|-|-
TGTGCCAGCTCCCGGCGGCCGGTAACCGGGGAGCTGTTTTTT
CASSRRPVTGELFF
>TRBV28|TRBJ2-1|-|-
TGTGCCAGCTACCCTCCTATAGGGGTTAGCTCCTACAATGAGCAGTTCTTC
CASYPPIGVSSYNEQFF
>TRBV30|TRBJ1-4|-|-
TGTGCCTCGGGATTAAGGCATGAAAAACTGTTTTTT
CASGLRHEKLFF
>TRBV27|TRBJ2-6|-|once
TGTGCCAGCAGTTTGTCACTTTCTGGGGCCAACGTCCTGACTTTC
CASSLSLSGANVLTF
>TRBV6-6|TRBJ1-5|TRBD1|-
TGTGCCAGCAGTTGGAGAGGGACAGGGTCAAATCAGCCCCAGCATTTT
CASSWRGTGSNQPQHF
>TRBV21-1|TRBJ2-3|-|-
TGTGCCAGCAGCCTACCTCGGGGTAGCGGGAGTTTGCCCCTCCCAGATACGCAGTATTTT
CASSLPRGSGSLPLPDTQYF
>TRBV7-9|TRBJ2-7|TRBD1|-
TGTGCCAGCAGCTCCACAGATGGGACAGGGCGATCCTACGAGCAGTACTTC
CASSSTDGTGRSYEQYF
>TRBV9|TRBJ2-5|-|-
TGTGCCAGCAAGTCCAGCGGGCAAGAGACCCAGTACTTC
CASKSSGQETQYF
>TRBV5-1|TRBJ2-7|-|-
TGCGCCAGCAGCTTGGGCACAACAAATTTCGGGGAGCAGTACTTC
CASSLGTTNFGEQYF
>TRBV4-1|TRBJ1-1|TRBD1|-
TGCGCCAGCAGCGAGACTCCCGGGACAGGGAACACTGAAGCTTTCTTT
CASSETPGTGNTEAFF
>TRBV28|TRBJ1-3|-|-
TGTGCCAGCAGTTTGACATTCTCTGGAAACACCATATATTTT
CASSLTFSGNTIYF
>TRBV7-2|TRBJ1-2|-|-
TGTGCCAGCAGAAATACAGGGTTTGGCTACACCTTC
CASRNTGFGYTF
>TRBV11-2|TRBJ2-7|TRBD1|-
TGTGCCAGCAGCTTAGCCGGGACAGGGACCTACGAGCAGTACTTC
CASSLAGTGTYEQYF
>TRBV29-1|TRBJ2-2|TRBD1|-
TGCAGCTTTTTGACAGGGGTGAACACCGGGGAGCTGTTTTTT
CSFLTGVNTGELFF
>TRBV30|TRBJ2-3|TRBD1|-
TGTGCCTGGGGACAGGGCACAGATACGCAGTATTTT
CAWGQGTDTQYF
>TRBV6-5|TRBJ2-1|TRBD2|-
TGTGCCAGCAGTATCGGACTAGCGGGGGAGCAGTTCTTC
CASSIGLAGEQFF
>TRBV5-6|TRBJ2-2|TRBD1|-
TGTGCCAGCAGGCCACAGGGGGCTTACGCCGGGGAGCTGTTTTTT
CASRPQGAYAGELFF
>TRBV20-1|TRBJ2-1|-|-
TGCAGGGGCGAAAGGGGCAATGAGCAGTTCTTC
CRGERGNEQFF
>TRBV27|TRBJ1-2|-|-
TGTGCCAGCAGGTTAGCCGGCAGAGGTGGGGGCTACACCTTC
CASRLAGRGGGYTF
>TRBV30|TRBJ1-1|-|once
TGTGCCTGGAGTCCCGCACGGCGCGGGGTGAACACTGAAGCTTTCTTT
CAWSPARRGVNTEAFF
>TRBV6-5|TRBJ2-1|-|once
TGTGCCAGCAATCCCGACAGTGCTTACAATGAGCAGTTCTTC
CASNPDSAYNEQFF
>TRBV27|TRBJ1-3|-|-
TGTGCCAGCAGCCGCAACAGGGATGAGGGAAACACCATATATTTT
CASSRNRDEGNTIYF